This record covers a single TCR beta chain. The germline V and J ends were trimmed by 3 bases and 3 bases, with 12 bases remaining between them. The CDR3 length is 14 residues. Per germline, CDR1 MNHEY and CDR2 SVGAGI. The data belong to a study of blood T cell repertoires in COVID-19. As for the study in general: Collection of acute and convalescent COVID-19 samples took place in the United States, Italy and Spain. PBMCs, B-cell-depleted T cells, or T cells provided the cDNA or gDNA that made up the material.

Per the study methods: The assay estimated nucleated cells by amplifying reference gene primers. Sequencing used immunoSEQ multiplex PCR; TCRdb keeps in-frame clones, though not all of them. The V and J calls and clone size come from that table; D and trimming were worked out from the DNA. This table holds 150,000 or so clones, just under 95% found once. Material: peripheral blood. The clonotype comes from a woman between 50 and 59 years old with acute or convalescent COVID-19. The chain combines TRBV6-5 with TRBJ2-7; possibly TRBD2 for D (5 bases). The CDR3: CASSYGVGSYEQYF. In nucleotides, the CDR3 is TGTGCCAGCAGTTATGGGGTTGGGAGCTACGAGCAGTACTTC.